Following are 15 T cell receptor beta chains from one sample sequenced in a study of cytotoxic CD8 clonotypes in ibrutinib-treated CLL. Using immunoSEQ multiplex PCR, the repertoire was profiled, and TCRdb retains in-frame clones only, with some absent. Of about 39,000 clones listed, around 67% are singletons. The sample consisted of PBMCs, taken at disease progression, from a patient treated with ibrutinib. All receptors come from a human donor with chronic lymphocytic leukemia.

This clone qualifies as medium-sized. V is TRBV28 and J is TRBJ1-5; a possible D gene is TRBD1 (5 bases). Germline assignment: CDR1 MDHEN and CDR2 SYDVKM. The CDR3 has 14 amino acids. The V end was cut by 6 bases, the J end by 7 bases, with 16 bases between. The CDR3 DNA reads TGTGCCAGCAGGCTGGCCGGGGGAGGGCAGCCCCAGCATTTT. Its protein product is CASRLAGGGQPQHF. The variable domain in full, completed from reference TRBV28 and TRBJ1-5, reads DVKVTQSSRYLVKRTGEKVFLECVQDMDHENMFWYRQDPGLGLRLIYFSYDVKMKEKGDIPEGYSVSREKKERFSLILESASTNQTSMYLCASRLAGGGQPQHFGDGTRLSIL.

The chain uses TRBV19 and TRBJ1-5; 11 nucleotides align to TRBD1. The CDR3 is made up of 16 amino acids. CDR1 and CDR2 (germline): LNHDA, SQIVND (reference sequence). The J segment lost 0 bases and the V segment lost 6 bases, leaving 4 bases of the junction unmatched. CDR3 nucleotide sequence: TGTGCCAGTAGGAGGACAGGGGGCAGTAGCAATCAGCCCCAGCATTTT. It encodes CASRRTGGSSNQPQHF.

V and J are TRBV29-1 and TRBJ1-4; D uncertain. Trimming took 6 bases from V and 4 from J, leaving 12 bases between them. This CDR3 comprises 13 residues. The germline V gene has CDR1 SQVTM and CDR2 ANQGSEA. In DNA, the CDR3 is TGCAGCGTCGCCGCGGGTTTTAATGAAAAACTGTTTTTT. Its translation: CSVAAGFNEKLFF.

CDR3 amino acids: CASSGQGATETQYF. The CDR3 DNA reads TGTGCCAGCTCCGGACAGGGGGCCACAGAGACCCAGTACTTC. This chain joins TRBV18 and TRBJ2-5, with TRBD1 matching over 11 bases. This CDR3 comprises 14 residues. V lost 6 bases and J lost 4; bases outside the gene matches: 4. Germline V gene data show CDR1 as KGHSH and CDR2 as LQKENI.

The chain carries TRBV5-1 and TRBJ1-2; D is possibly TRBD1 (6 bases). CDR3 length: 14 amino acids. V shed 4 bases and J shed 1 base, with 11 bases lying between them. Germline loops: CDR1 SGHRS, CDR2 YFSETQ. CDR3 DNA sequence: TGCGCCAGCAGCCTGGGACAATTTAACTATGGCTACACCTTC. The encoded protein is CASSLGQFNYGYTF.

The gene calls are TRBV7-8 and TRBJ2-6; D is ambiguous. Trimming took off 2 bases at V and 0 bases at J, with 5 bases between the two ends. This CDR3 has 15 residues. Germline CDR1 SGHVS, CDR2 FQNEAQ. CDR3 nucleotides: TGTGCCAGCAGCTTATGGGCCTCTGGGGCCAACGTCCTGACTTTC. Translating gives CASSLWASGANVLTF.

The V and J genes are TRBV11-3 and TRBJ2-5; the D gene is possibly TRBD1 (6 bases). With 4 bases removed from V and 3 bases from J, the gap between germline ends came to 9 bases. From germline, CDR1 is SGHNT and CDR2 YENEEA. CDR3 length: 13 residues. The CDR3 region has the DNA TGTGCCAGCAGCTGGCAGGGGAAAGAGACCCAGTACTTC. This sequence encodes CASSWQGKETQYF.

This sequence joins TRBV7-9 and TRBJ1-5; D is undetermined. V lost 4 bases and J 0 bases, leaving 1 base between the germline ends. Germline loops: CDR1 SEHNR, CDR2 FQNEAQ (reference sequence). The length of the CDR3 is 12 residues. Here the CDR3 reads CASSYSNQPQHF. CDR3 sequence (DNA): TGTGCCAGCAGCTATAGCAATCAGCCCCAGCATTTT.

The rearrangement links TRBV11-2 to TRBJ2-2; 7 bases fit TRBD1. Trimming cost V 4 bases and J 4 bases; bases outside gene matches: 9. This CDR3 spans 16 amino acids. Germline V CDR1 and CDR2: SGHAT, FQNNGV. The CDR3 DNA reads TGTGCCAGCAGCTCGGATTCCGGACAGGTCACCGGGGAGCTGTTTTTT. Its translation: CASSSDSGQVTGELFF.

This clone appeared once. J is TRBJ2-7 and V is TRBV18; 9 nucleotides agree with TRBD2. Germline V lookup: CDR1 KGHSH, CDR2 LQKENI. The trim removed 2 bases at V and 0 bases at J, leaving 5 bases unmatched. CDR3 size: 16 residues. The CDR3 bases are TGTGCCAGCTCACCAGAAGCGGGAGGTAACTCCTACGAGCAGTACTTC. Its protein product is CASSPEAGGNSYEQYF.

This rearrangement joins TRBV7-2 to TRBJ1-3; no clear D. This CDR3 spans 13 amino acids. Germline loops: CDR1 SGHTA, CDR2 FQGNSA. Trimming shortened V by 3 bases and J by 3 bases, and 6 bases separated the two germline ends. This CDR3 reads CASSFDLGNTIYF. CDR3 in DNA: TGTGCCAGCAGCTTTGACCTTGGAAACACCATATATTTT.

A few counts support this clone. V gene TRBV4-3 combines with J gene TRBJ2-7; 8 bases line up with TRBD1. The V and J ends lost 4 bases and 3 bases, in that order; junction bases with no gene match: 2. CDR1 and CDR2 (germline): LGHNA, YSLEER. The CDR3 has 13 amino acids. The CDR3: CASSLDRGYEQYF. The CDR3 nucleotides are TGCGCCAGCAGCCTAGACAGGGGCTACGAGCAGTACTTC.

The V call is TRBV29-1, the J call TRBJ1-1; unclear D gene. CDR3 length: 13 amino acids. Per the germline V gene, CDR1 is SQVTM and CDR2 is ANQGSEA. Deletions cut 2 bases from V and 4 bases from J, with 11 bases between. CDR3 DNA sequence: TGCAGCGTTGAACTGGATCGGACCACTGAAGCTTTCTTT. Translated, it gives CSVELDRTTEAFF. The variable domain in full, completed from reference TRBV29-1 and TRBJ1-1, reads SAVISQKPSRDICQRGTSLTIQCQVDSQVTMMFWYRQQPGQSLTLIATANQGSEATYESGFVIDKFPISRPNLTFSTLTVSNMSPEDSSIYLCSVELDRTTEAFFGQGTRLTVV.

CDR3 coding DNA: TGTGCCAGCAGCGCCCGTTGGTTCATAAGCTCCTACGAGCAGTACCCTTACGAGCAGTACTTC. It codes for CASSARWFISSYEQYPYEQYF. The J gene is TRBJ2-7, the V gene TRBV9; D uncertain. The CDR3 has 21 amino acids. Germline lookup yields CDR1 SGDLS and CDR2 YYNGEE. V was pared by 3 bases and J by 4 bases, with 35 bases between.

V and J are TRBV11-3 and TRBJ2-5; D could derive from TRBD1 or TRBD2 (5 bases each). CDR1 is SGHNT and CDR2 is YENEEA in the germline V gene. CDR3 size: 16 residues. Trimming took 5 bases from V and 5 from J, leaving 21 bases between them. The CDR3 nucleotides read TGTGCCAGCAGCCGGATTCGGGACGCAGGTTTTGAGACCCAGTACTTC. Amino acids: CASSRIRDAGFETQYF. Complete variable domain (other parts from reference TRBV11-3 and TRBJ2-5): EAGVVQSPRYKIIEKKQPVAFWCNPISGHNTLYWYLQNLGQGPELLIRYENEEAVDDSQLPKDRFSAERLKGVDSTLKIQPAELGDSAVYLCASSRIRDAGFETQYFGPGTRLLVL.